The clone carrying this T cell receptor (beta chain) was picked up a small number of times. Its antigen is currently unknown. J gave up 4 bases and V 5 bases, and 5 bases lay outside the gene matches. This CDR3 has 15 amino acids. The record originates from a study of T cell repertoires in cytomegalovirus infection. Whole-study findings and limits: Cumulative public TCR beta family frequency identified CMV carriers with the relevant HLA. Ex vivo responses were dominated by HLA-C-restricted CMV-specific TCR beta clonotypes.

TCRdb passed the reads through MiXCR, listing each CDR3 protein once. The profile covers approximately 150,000 distinct CDR3 sequences, with less than 25% appearing a single time and about 25% taken by the ten largest. The J gene is TRBJ2-3, the V gene TRBV12-3 or TRBV12-4; 11 bases map to TRBD2. The sequence was obtained from a human donor in good health (CMV status not recorded). Some clones in this sample may be carry-over from other donors' samples. The material was CD8+ T cells from cultured PBMCs, obtained from culture after CMV antigen stimulation. The CDR3 here is CASSKLAGGPDTQYF. The CDR3, as DNA: TGTGCCAGCAGTAAGCTAGCGGGGGGCCCAGATACGCAGTATTTT.